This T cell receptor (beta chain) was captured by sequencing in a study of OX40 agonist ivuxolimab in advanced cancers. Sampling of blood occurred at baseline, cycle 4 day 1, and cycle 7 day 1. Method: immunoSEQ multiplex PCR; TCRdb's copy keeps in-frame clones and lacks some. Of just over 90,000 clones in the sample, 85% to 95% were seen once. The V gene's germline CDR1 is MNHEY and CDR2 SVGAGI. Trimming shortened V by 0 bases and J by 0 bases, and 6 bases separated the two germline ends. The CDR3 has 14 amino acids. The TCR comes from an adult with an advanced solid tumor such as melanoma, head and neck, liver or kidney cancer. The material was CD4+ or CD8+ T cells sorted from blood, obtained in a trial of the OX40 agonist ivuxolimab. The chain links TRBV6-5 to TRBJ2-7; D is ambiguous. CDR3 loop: CASSYSGSSYEQYF. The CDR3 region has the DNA TGTGCCAGCAGTTACTCGGGCAGCTCCTACGAGCAGTACTTC.